One sample yielded the 3 T cell receptor beta chains listed below, sequenced in a study of blood T cells in healthy people across ages. A second PCR, run for about 7 to 11 cycles, used a sample-barcoded 5' primer plus a J-beta primer mix. TCRdb reanalysed the 5' RACE reads using MiXCR and keeps one entry per CDR3 protein. Altogether around 1.5 million distinct CDR3 sequences are present, 30% to 35% being singletons, with the ten largest covering about 11%. The sequencing sample was made of blood. These receptor sequences come from a woman aged 30 to 39 in good health.

The table lists this clonotype with a count of one. V usage is TRBV27 and J usage is TRBJ2-7, with TRBD1 matching over 11 bases. The J call is uncertain, as TRBJ2-5 better fits the DNA end. The germline V gene has CDR1 MNHEY and CDR2 SMNVEV (reference sequence). CDR3 size: 15 residues. In DNA form, the CDR3 reads TGTGCCAGCAGTCCGGACAGGGGGCGGTCAGAGACCCAGTACTTC. This codes for CASSPDRGRSETQYF.

This sequence joins TRBV14 and TRBJ2-4; tentatively, D is TRBD1 (6 bases). Trimming cost V 6 bases and J 3 bases, with 18 bases left between them. CDR3 length equals 16 residues. Germline V gene sequence: CDR1 SGHDN, CDR2 FVKESK. Written as DNA, the CDR3 is TGTGCCAGCAGACCGACGACAGGCCGGGGCAAAAACATTCAGTACTTC. Its protein is CASRPTTGRGKNIQYF.

This clonotype was picked up one time. This chain uses TRBV7-2 with TRBJ2-7; TRBD2 matches at 14 bases. The V gene's germline CDR1 is SGHTA and CDR2 FQGNSA. Trimming took 5 bases from V and 2 from J; bases not matched to a gene: 8. This CDR3 spans 17 amino acids. The CDR3, as DNA: TGTGCCAGCAGCGCCTCTGGGACTAGCGGGGGCACCTACGAGCAGTACTTC. Translating it yields CASSASGTSGGTYEQYF.